The subject of this entry is one T cell receptor (beta chain). Its antigen remains unknown. The data were produced by immunoSEQ multiplex PCR, yet TCRdb's version contains in-frame clones alone and is incomplete. The table lists 31,000 or so clones, roughly 80% of them singletons. V dropped 6 bases and J dropped 9 bases, with 17 bases sitting between them. CDR1 and CDR2 from the germline V gene are MNHEY and SMNVEV (reference sequence). The CDR3 loop spans 13 amino acids. Sample time point: week 11, during vaccination. Every single dose of the vaccine, 300 ug of mutant IDH1 20-mer peptide, came with topical imiquimod. The data were obtained in a study of a mutant IDH1 vaccine in newly diagnosed glioma.

The genes are TRBV27 and TRBJ1-2; D may be TRBD1 (6 bases). The sequence came from a man between 25 and 39 years old with glioma. Sample: PBMCs, taken from a glioma patient whose treatment included an IDH1 peptide vaccine. CDR3 loop: CASSASTTGSYTF. The DNA of the CDR3 is TGTGCCAGCAGCGCAAGCACTACAGGGAGCTACACCTTC.